Listed below are T cell receptor beta chains from one sample, sequenced in a study of blood T cell repertoires in COVID-19. The method was immunoSEQ multiplex PCR; TCRdb's version includes in-frame clones alone and lacks a portion of them. The sample includes 65,000 to 95,000 clones, roughly 78% of them seen just once. The specimen sequenced was peripheral blood. These TCRs come from a man aged 55 to 70 with COVID-19, enrolled during active disease. The CDR3 runs from the conserved cysteine through the conserved F or W. D genes are given only for firm matches. The size entry is marked missing in some rows and otherwise reads once, few, many or a size class.

TRBD1,TRBJ2-2,.,TRBV7-9,CASSEDRGPGILFF,TGTGCCAGCAGCGAAGACAGGGGACCGGGGATTCTGTTTTTT
.,TRBJ2-3,.,TRBV27,CASSSTGTYTTDTQYF,TGTGCCAGCAGTTCTACCGGGACTTACACCACAGATACGCAGTATTTT
TRBD1,TRBJ2-3,.,TRBV5-1,CASSHLGQGTDTQYF,TGCGCCAGCAGCCACCTGGGACAGGGCACAGATACGCAGTATTTT
.,TRBJ2-7,.,TRBV2,CASRPRGVSYEQYF,TGTGCCAGCAGACCCAGGGGTGTCAGCTACGAGCAGTACTTC
TRBD1,TRBJ1-5,once,TRBV2,CASRGTGENQPQHF,TGTGCCAGCAGGGGGACAGGGGAGAATCAGCCCCAGCATTTT
TRBD1,TRBJ2-7,few,TRBV4-1,CASSQEKTGTASYEQYF,TGCGCCAGCAGCCAAGAGAAAACCGGGACAGCCTCCTACGAGCAGTACTTC
.,TRBJ2-1,.,TRBV6-5,CASNGFSYNEQFF,TGTGCCAGCAATGGCTTTTCCTACAATGAGCAGTTCTTC
TRBD2,TRBJ2-5,.,TRBV19,CASSPGPSGGYQETQYF,TGTGCCAGTAGCCCTGGCCCTAGCGGGGGTTACCAAGAGACCCAGTACTTC
.,TRBJ2-7,few,TRBV20-1,CSAMGDYEQYF,TGCAGTGCTATGGGAGACTACGAGCAGTACTTC
TRBD2,TRBJ2-1,.,TRBV4-2,CASSQVRASGLNNEQFF,TGTGCCAGCAGCCAAGTTCGGGCTAGCGGGCTTAACAATGAGCAGTTCTTC
.,TRBJ1-3,once,TRBV7-6,CASSLEGRGNTIYF,TGTGCCAGCAGCTTGGAGGGAAGGGGAAACACCATATATTTT
.,TRBJ1-2,.,TRBV7-2,CASSGGPGNGYTF,TGTGCCAGCAGCGGCGGACCCGGGAATGGCTACACCTTC
TRBD2,TRBJ2-1,.,TRBV12-5,CASGFSSGSSYNEQFF,TGTGCTAGTGGTTTTTCTAGCGGGAGCTCCTACAATGAGCAGTTCTTC
.,TRBJ1-2,.,TRBV4-2,CASSQAAVPGYTF,TGTGCCAGCAGCCAAGCCGCGGTCCCGGGCTACACCTTC
TRBD1,TRBJ2-1,.,TRBV2,CASIGTGGPHHYNEQFF,TGTGCCAGCATTGGGACAGGGGGCCCACACCACTACAATGAGCAGTTCTTC
.,TRBJ2-2,.,TRBV6-2/TRBV6-3,CASSWGQAGELFF,TGTGCCAGCAGTTGGGGACAAGCCGGGGAGCTGTTTTTT
TRBD1,TRBJ1-2,.,TRBV5-4,CASSLGGANYGYTF,TGTGCCAGCAGCCTAGGGGGCGCGAACTATGGCTACACCTTC
.,TRBJ1-1,.,TRBV6-2/TRBV6-3,CASSYAGTEAFF,TGTGCCAGCAGTTACGCGGGTACTGAAGCTTTCTTT
TRBD2,TRBJ2-3,.,TRBV4-1,CASSQGNRGVRVDTQYF,TGCGCCAGCAGCCAAGGAAATCGGGGGGTTCGGGTAGATACGCAGTATTTT
.,TRBJ1-1,.,TRBV10-3,CAISTQGNTEAFF,TGTGCCATCAGTACCCAGGGGAACACTGAAGCTTTCTTT
.,TRBJ2-3,.,TRBV5-4,CASSQVGVSTDTQYF,TGTGCCAGCAGCCAGGTGGGCGTAAGCACAGATACGCAGTATTTT
.,TRBJ1-2,.,TRBV2,CASDARGRGGYTF,TGTGCCAGCGATGCGCGGGGGCGCGGTGGCTACACCTTC
TRBD1,TRBJ1-1,.,TRBV29-1,CSVRQGSNTEAFF,TGCAGCGTTCGACAGGGATCTAACACTGAAGCTTTCTTT
TRBD2,TRBJ2-3,once,TRBV27,CASNSPSGNTDTQYF,TGTGCCAGCAACTCACCTAGCGGCAACACAGATACGCAGTATTTT
.,TRBJ2-7,.,TRBV7-2,CASSLQKYEQYF,TGTGCCAGCAGCTTACAGAAGTACGAGCAGTACTTC
.,TRBJ1-2,.,TRBV9,CASSVNRVDGYTF,TGTGCCAGCAGCGTGAACAGGGTTGATGGCTACACCTTC
.,TRBJ1-2,few,TRBV5-1,CASSPRGQAQGPYGYTF,TGCGCCAGCAGCCCTCGAGGTCAGGCCCAGGGGCCCTATGGCTACACCTTC
.,TRBJ1-4,.,TRBV6-5,CASSSEARGSSQKLFF,TGTGCCAGCAGTTCAGAGGCCCGGGGGTCGAGTCAAAAACTGTTTTTT
TRBD1,TRBJ2-1,.,TRBV6-6,CATVPGTGVHNEQFF,TGTGCCACCGTGCCCGGGACAGGGGTCCACAATGAGCAGTTCTTC
.,TRBJ1-1,.,TRBV29-1,CSVATGSDGRSVNTEAFF,TGCAGCGTTGCGACAGGTTCGGATGGGCGGTCTGTGAACACTGAAGCTTTCTTT
.,TRBJ2-7,once,TRBV21-1,CASSQRGQYEQYF,TGTGCCAGCAGCCAAAGGGGACAATACGAGCAGTACTTC
.,TRBJ2-6,.,TRBV5-1,CASSHGQISGANVLTF,TGCGCCAGCAGCCACGGACAGATCTCTGGGGCCAACGTCCTGACTTTC
TRBD1,TRBJ2-5,.,TRBV9,CASQPGQGLTQYF,TGTGCCAGCCAACCGGGACAGGGGTTGACCCAGTACTTC
TRBD1,TRBJ1-4,.,TRBV2,CASSARGKLFF,TGTGCCAGCAGTGCCAGGGGGAAACTGTTTTTT
.,TRBJ1-1,.,TRBV7-3,CASSREGNTEAFF,TGTGCCAGCAGCCGGGAGGGAAACACTGAAGCTTTCTTT
.,TRBJ2-5,.,TRBV4-2,CASSQESGGGPWETQYF,TGTGCCAGCAGCCAAGAGTCAGGCGGGGGCCCCTGGGAGACCCAGTACTTC
.,TRBJ1-2,.,TRBV5-4,CASSVVGGYTF,TGTGCCAGCAGCGTGGTCGGGGGCTACACCTTC
.,TRBJ2-2,.,TRBV13,CASSHPPQGRTTGELFF,TGTGCCAGCAGCCACCCGCCGCAGGGGCGAACCACCGGGGAGCTGTTTTTT
TRBD1,TRBJ2-2,.,TRBV2,CAGTGDPNTGELFF,TGTGCCGGGACAGGGGACCCGAACACCGGGGAGCTGTTTTTT